This T cell receptor (beta chain) was identified during a study of memory CD4+ T cells and cytomegalovirus serostatus. Regarding the study as a whole: Median bootstrapped AUC for CMV status was about 0.95 originally, about 0.9 US-trained.

The sort gate was single viable CD3+CD4+CD8-CD45RO+ cells for memory CD4+ T cells. This CDR3 comprises 16 residues. The V segment lost 5 bases and the J segment 6 bases; nucleotides outside the gene matches: 14. In germline, CDR1 is SEHNR, CDR2 FQNEAQ (reference sequence). Libraries were prepared by immunoSEQ multiplex PCR; TCRdb keeps only in-frame clonotypes and omits some of them. Counted here are under 50,000 clones, 70% to 80% occurring once; the ten biggest clones make up less than 5.5%. This clone was observed a handful of times. Its antigen is as yet unknown. The chain employs TRBV7-9 and TRBJ1-1; TRBD1 matches 8 bases. This sequence originates from an adult in good health and CMV-seropositive. The sequenced material came from memory CD4+ T cells from blood. Written as DNA, the CDR3 is TGTGCCAGCAGCCACCACCTTGACAGGGGTGGACCTGAAGCTTTCTTT. Translating it yields CASSHHLDRGGPEAFF.